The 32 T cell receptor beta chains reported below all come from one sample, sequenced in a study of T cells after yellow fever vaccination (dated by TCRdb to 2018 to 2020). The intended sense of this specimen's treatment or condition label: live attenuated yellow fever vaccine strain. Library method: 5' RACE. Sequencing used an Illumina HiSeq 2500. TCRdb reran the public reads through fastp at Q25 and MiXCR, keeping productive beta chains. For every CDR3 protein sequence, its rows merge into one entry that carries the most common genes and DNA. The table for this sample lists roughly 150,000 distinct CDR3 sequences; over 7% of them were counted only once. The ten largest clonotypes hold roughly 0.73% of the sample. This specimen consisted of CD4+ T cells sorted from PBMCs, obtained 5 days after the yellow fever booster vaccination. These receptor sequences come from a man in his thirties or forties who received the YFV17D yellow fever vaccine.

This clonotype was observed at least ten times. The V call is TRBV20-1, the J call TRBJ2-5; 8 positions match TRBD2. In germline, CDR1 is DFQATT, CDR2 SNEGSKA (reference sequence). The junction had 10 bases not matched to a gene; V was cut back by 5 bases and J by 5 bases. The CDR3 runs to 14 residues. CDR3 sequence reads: CSAFPSGGWETQYF. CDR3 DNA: TGCAGTGCTTTCCCCTCGGGAGGGTGGGAGACCCAGTACTTC.

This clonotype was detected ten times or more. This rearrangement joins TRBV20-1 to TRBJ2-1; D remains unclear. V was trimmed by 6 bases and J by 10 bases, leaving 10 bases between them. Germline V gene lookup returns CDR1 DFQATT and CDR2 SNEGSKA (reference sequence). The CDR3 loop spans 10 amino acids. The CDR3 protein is CSAEEHEQFF. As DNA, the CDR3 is TGCAGTGCAGAAGAGCACGAGCAGTTCTTC.

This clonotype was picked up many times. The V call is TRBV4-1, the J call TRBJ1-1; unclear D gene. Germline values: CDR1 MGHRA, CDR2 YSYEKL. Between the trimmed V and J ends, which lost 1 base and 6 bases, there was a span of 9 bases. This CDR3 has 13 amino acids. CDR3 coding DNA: TGCGCCAGCAGCCAAGGGGTATTGTCTGAAGCTTTCTTT. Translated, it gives CASSQGVLSEAFF.

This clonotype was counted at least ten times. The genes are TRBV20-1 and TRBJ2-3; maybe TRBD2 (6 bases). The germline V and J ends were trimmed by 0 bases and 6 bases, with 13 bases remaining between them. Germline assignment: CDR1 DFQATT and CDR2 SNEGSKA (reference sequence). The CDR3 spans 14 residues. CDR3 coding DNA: TGCAGTGCTAGAGAAGGAGGGGATCGGGATACGCAGTATTTT. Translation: CSAREGGDRDTQYF.

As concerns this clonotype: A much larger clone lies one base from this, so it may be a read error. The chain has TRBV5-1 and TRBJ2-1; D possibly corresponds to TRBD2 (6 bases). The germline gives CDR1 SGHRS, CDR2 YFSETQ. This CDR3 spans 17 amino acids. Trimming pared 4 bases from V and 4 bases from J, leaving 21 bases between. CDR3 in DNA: TGCGCCAGCAGCCCTGACGGGATTAGCGGAGCATACAATGAGCAGTTCTTC. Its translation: CASSPDGISGAYNEQFF. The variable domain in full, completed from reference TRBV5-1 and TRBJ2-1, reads KAGVTQTPRYLIKTRGQQVTLSCSPISGHRSVSWYQQTPGQGLQFLFEYFSETQRNKGNFPGRFSGRQFSNSRSEMNVSTLELGDSALYLCASSPDGISGAYNEQFFGPGTRLTVL.

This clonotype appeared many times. The CDR3 coding sequence is TGTGCCAGCAGCTTACCCCAGGAACGTTACGAGCAGTACTTC. This codes for CASSLPQERYEQYF. The rearrangement uses TRBV7-2 and TRBJ2-7; D is unclear. CDR3 length: 14 amino acids. V shed 2 bases and J shed 4 bases, with 12 bases lying between them. CDR1 is SGHTA, CDR2 FQGNSA, per germline.

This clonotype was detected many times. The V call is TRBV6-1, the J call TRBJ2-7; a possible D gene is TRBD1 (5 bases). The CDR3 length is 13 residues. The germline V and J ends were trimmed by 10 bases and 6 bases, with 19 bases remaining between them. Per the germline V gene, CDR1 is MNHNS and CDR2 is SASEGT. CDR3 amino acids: CATKPQGRGEQYF. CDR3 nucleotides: TGTGCCACCAAGCCCCAGGGAAGGGGCGAGCAGTACTTC.

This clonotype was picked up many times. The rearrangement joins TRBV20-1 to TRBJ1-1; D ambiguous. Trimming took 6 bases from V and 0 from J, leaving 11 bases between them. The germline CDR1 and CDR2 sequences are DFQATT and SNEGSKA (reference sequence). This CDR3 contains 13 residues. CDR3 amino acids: CSARTVLNTEAFF. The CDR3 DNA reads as TGCAGTGCAAGGACCGTCTTGAACACTGAAGCTTTCTTT.

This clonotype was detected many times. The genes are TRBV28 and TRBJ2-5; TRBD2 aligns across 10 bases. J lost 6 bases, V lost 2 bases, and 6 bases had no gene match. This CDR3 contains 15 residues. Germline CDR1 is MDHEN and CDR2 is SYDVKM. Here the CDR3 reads CASSLGASGRQTQYF. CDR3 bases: TGTGCCAGCAGTTTAGGTGCTAGCGGGAGACAGACCCAGTACTTC.

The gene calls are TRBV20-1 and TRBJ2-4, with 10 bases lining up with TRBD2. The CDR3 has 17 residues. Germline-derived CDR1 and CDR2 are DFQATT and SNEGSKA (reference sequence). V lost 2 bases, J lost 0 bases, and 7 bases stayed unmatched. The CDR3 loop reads CSARKPGLALAKNIQYF. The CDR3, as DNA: TGCAGTGCTAGAAAGCCGGGACTAGCGTTAGCCAAAAACATTCAGTACTTC.

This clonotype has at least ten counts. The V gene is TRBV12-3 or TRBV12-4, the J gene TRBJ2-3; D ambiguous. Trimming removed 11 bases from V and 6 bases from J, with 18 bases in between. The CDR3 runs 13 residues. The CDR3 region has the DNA TGTGCCTCCTCCCAGTCTCGCCCCGATACGCAGTATTTT. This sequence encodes CASSQSRPDTQYF.

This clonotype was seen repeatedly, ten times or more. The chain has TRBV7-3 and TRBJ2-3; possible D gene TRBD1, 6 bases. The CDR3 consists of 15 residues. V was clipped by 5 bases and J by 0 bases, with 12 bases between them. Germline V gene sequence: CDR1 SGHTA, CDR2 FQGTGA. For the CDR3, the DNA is TGTGCCAGCAGCATACTCGGACAGAGCACAGATACGCAGTATTTT. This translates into CASSILGQSTDTQYF.

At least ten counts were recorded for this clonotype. The CDR3 coding sequence is TGCAGTGGGGACAGGGATCCCTACGAGCAGTACTTC. Translating it yields CSGDRDPYEQYF. The rearrangement uses TRBV20-1 and TRBJ2-7, with TRBD1 identical over 9 bases. V lost 7 bases to trimming and J lost 2 bases; unmatched junction nucleotides: 3. The CDR3 contains 12 residues. CDR1 is DFQATT, CDR2 SNEGSKA, per germline (reference sequence).

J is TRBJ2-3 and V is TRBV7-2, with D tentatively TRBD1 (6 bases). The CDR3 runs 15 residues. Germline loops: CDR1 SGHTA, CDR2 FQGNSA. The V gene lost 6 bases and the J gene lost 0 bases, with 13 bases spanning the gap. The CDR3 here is CASSYDRQSTDTQYF. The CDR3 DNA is TGTGCCAGCAGTTACGACAGGCAGAGCACAGATACGCAGTATTTT.

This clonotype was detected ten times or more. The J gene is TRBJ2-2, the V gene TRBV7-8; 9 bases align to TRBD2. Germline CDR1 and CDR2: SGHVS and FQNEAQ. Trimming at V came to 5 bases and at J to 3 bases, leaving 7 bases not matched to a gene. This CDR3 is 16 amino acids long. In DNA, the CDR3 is TGTGCCAGCAGCACCCGGGGACTAGCAGACACCGGGGAGCTGTTTTTT. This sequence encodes CASSTRGLADTGELFF.

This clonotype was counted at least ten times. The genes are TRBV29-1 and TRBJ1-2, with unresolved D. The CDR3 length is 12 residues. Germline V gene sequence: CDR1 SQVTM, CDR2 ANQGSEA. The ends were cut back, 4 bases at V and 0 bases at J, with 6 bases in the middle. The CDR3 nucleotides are TGCAGCGTTGTTTCTACTAACTATGGCTACACCTTC. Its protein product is CSVVSTNYGYTF.

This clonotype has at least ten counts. CDR3: CASSLVSGRATLTDTQYF. For the CDR3, the DNA is TGTGCCAGCAGTTTAGTTAGCGGGAGGGCCACCCTCACAGATACGCAGTATTTT. The rearrangement links TRBV28 to TRBJ2-3; 11 bases agree with TRBD2. The junction had 9 bases not matched to a gene; V was cut back by 2 bases and J by 2 bases. This CDR3 is built from 18 residues. Germline CDR1 is MDHEN and CDR2 is SYDVKM.

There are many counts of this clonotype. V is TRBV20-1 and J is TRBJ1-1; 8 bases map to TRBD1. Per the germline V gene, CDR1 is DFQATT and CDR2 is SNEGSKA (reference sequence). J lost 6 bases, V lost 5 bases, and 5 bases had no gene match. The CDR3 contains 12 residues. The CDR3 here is CSAALDRAEAFF. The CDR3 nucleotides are TGCAGTGCTGCGTTGGACAGGGCTGAAGCTTTCTTT.

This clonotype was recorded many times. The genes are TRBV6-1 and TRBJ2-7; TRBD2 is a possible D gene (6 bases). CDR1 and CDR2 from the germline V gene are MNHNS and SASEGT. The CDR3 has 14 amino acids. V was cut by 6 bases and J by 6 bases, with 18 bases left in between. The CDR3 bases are TGTGCCAGCAGAGTTACATCCGGGACTTCCGAGCAGTACTTC. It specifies CASRVTSGTSEQYF.

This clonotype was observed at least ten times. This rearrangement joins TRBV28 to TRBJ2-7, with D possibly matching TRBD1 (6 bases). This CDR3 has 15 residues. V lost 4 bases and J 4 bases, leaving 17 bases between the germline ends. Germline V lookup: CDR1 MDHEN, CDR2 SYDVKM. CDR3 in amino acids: CASSSPTQGWYEQYF. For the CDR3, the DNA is TGTGCCAGCAGTTCCCCAACACAGGGTTGGTACGAGCAGTACTTC.

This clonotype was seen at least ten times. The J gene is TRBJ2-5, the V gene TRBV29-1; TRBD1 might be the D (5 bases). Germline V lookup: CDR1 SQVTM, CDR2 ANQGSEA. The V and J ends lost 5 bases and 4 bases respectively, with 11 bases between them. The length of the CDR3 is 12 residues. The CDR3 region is CSVLQGPETQYF. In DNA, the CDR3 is TGCAGCGTTCTTCAGGGTCCAGAGACCCAGTACTTC.

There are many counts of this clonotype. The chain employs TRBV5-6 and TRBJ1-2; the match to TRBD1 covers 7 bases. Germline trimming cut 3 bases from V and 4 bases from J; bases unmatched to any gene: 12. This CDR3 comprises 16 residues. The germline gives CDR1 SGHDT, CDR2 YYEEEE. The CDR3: CASSSRQGHRSYGYTF. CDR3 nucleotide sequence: TGTGCCAGCAGCTCTAGACAGGGCCACAGGAGCTATGGCTACACCTTC. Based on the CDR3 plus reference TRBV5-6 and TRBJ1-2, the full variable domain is DAGVTQSPTHLIKTRGQQVTLRCSPKSGHDTVSWYQQALGQGPQFIFQYYEEEERQRGNFPDRFSGHQFPNYSSELNVNALLLGDSALYLCASSSRQGHRSYGYTFGSGTRLTVV.

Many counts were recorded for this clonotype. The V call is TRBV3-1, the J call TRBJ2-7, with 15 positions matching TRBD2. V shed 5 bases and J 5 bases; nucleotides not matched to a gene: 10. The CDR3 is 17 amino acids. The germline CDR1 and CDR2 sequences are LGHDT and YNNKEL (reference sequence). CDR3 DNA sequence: TGTGCCAGCAGCTTCGGACAGGGGACTAGCGGGAGGAACGAGCAGTACTTC. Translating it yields CASSFGQGTSGRNEQYF.

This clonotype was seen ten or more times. CDR3: CSANGGQGYSNQPQHF. In DNA form, the CDR3 reads TGCAGTGCTAATGGGGGACAGGGGTATAGCAATCAGCCCCAGCATTTT. The genes are TRBV20-1 and TRBJ1-5; the match to TRBD1 covers 10 bases. Germline V gene lookup returns CDR1 DFQATT and CDR2 SNEGSKA (reference sequence). V lost 4 bases to trimming and J lost 0 bases; unmatched junction nucleotides: 6. CDR3 length: 16 amino acids.

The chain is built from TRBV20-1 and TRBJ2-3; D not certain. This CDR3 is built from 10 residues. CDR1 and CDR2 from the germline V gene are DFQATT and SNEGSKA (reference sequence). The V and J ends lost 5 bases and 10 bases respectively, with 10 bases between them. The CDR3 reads CSAYIEAQYF. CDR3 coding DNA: TGCAGTGCTTATATCGAAGCGCAGTATTTT.

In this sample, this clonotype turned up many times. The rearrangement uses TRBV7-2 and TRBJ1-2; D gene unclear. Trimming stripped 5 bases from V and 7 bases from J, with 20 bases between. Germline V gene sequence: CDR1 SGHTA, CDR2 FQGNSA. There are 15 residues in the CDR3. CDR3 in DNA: TGTGCCAGCAGCCCTAGACCCGTGGAGACGAGTGGCTACACCTTC. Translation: CASSPRPVETSGYTF.

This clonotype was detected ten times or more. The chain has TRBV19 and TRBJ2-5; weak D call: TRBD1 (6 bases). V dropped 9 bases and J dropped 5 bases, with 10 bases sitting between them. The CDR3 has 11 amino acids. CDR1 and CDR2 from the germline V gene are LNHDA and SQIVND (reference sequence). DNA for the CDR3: TGTGCCAGCAGGGGTGGTGAGACCCAGTACTTC. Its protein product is CASRGGETQYF.

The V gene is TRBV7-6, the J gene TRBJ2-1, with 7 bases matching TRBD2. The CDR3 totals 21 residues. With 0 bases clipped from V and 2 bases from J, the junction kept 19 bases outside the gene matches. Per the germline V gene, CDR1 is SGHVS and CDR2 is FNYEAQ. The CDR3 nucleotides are TGTGCCAGCAGCTTAGCGCATAGTAGAAAGGGGCTAGCGGCAGCCTACAATGAGCAGTTCTTC. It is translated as CASSLAHSRKGLAAAYNEQFF.

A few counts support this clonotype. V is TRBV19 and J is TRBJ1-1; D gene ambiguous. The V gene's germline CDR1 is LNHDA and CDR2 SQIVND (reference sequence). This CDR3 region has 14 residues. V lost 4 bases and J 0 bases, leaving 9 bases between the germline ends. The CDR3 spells CASSKEALNTEAFF. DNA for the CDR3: TGTGCCAGTAGTAAGGAAGCGCTGAACACTGAAGCTTTCTTT.

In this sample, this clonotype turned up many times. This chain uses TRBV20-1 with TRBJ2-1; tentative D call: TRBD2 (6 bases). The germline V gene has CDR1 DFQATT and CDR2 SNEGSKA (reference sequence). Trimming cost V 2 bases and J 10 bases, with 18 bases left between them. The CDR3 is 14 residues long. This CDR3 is CSARPPVHTSEQFF. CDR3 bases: TGCAGTGCTAGACCTCCCGTACATACTAGCGAGCAGTTCTTC.

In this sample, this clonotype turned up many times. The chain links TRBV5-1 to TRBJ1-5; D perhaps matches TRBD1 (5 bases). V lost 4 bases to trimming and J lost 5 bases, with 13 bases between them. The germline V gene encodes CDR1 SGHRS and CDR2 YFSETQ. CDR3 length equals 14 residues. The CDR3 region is CASSQNQGDQPQHF. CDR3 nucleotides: TGCGCCAGCAGCCAGAATCAGGGCGATCAGCCCCAGCATTTT.

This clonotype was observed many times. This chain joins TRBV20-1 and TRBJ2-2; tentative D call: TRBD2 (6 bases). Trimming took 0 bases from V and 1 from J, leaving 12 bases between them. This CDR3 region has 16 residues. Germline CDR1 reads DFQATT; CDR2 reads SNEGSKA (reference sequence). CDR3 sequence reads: CSARDGASENTGELFF. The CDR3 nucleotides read TGCAGTGCTAGAGATGGGGCTAGCGAGAACACCGGGGAGCTGTTTTTT.